These 3 T cell receptor beta chains were all obtained from the same sample, sequenced in a study of neoadjuvant nivolumab and ipilimumab in lung cancer. Only in-frame clones appear in the TCRdb table, and some are missing; sequencing was by immunoSEQ multiplex PCR. The sample lists 40,000 to 60,000 clones; roughly 90% were seen once. The sequencing here drew on blood, taken before neoadjuvant nivolumab, alone or with ipilimumab. All receptors derive from an adult with non-small cell lung cancer. Some clones in this sample may be carry-over from other donors' samples.

The chain joins TRBV5-1 to TRBJ1-2; a weak D match, TRBD1 (6 bases). V lost 5 bases and J 4 bases, leaving 12 bases between the germline ends. Per the germline V gene, CDR1 is SGHRS and CDR2 is YFSETQ. The CDR3 extends over 13 amino acids. CDR3 protein: CASRVGAGYGYTF. The CDR3 nucleotides read TGCGCCAGCAGGGTGGGGGCCGGCTATGGCTACACCTTC.

The rearrangement uses TRBV7-2 and TRBJ2-7, with 8 bases that match TRBD2. CDR3 length: 14 amino acids. Per germline, CDR1 SGHTA and CDR2 FQGNSA. The junction had 6 bases not matched to a gene; V was cut back by 5 bases and J by 3 bases. The CDR3 DNA follows: TGTGCCAGCAGCCCCCGCAGCGGGAGCTACGAGCAGTACTTC. This codes for CASSPRSGSYEQYF.

This sequence joins TRBV30 and TRBJ1-1, with 11 positions matching TRBD1. The CDR3 loop spans 15 amino acids. Germline CDR1 and CDR2: GTSNPN and SVGIG (reference sequence). Unmatched junction bases numbered 7, after V lost 3 bases and J lost 4 bases. CDR3 sequence (DNA): TGTGCCTGGAGCCGGCCCGGGACAGGGGGCACTGAAGCTTTCTTT. As protein: CAWSRPGTGGTEAFF. Using reference TRBV30 and TRBJ1-1 for the parts outside the CDR3, the full variable domain is SQTIHQWPATLVQPVGSPLSLECTVEGTSNPNLYWYRQAAGRGLQLLFYSVGIGQISSEVPQNLSASRPQDRQFILSSKKLLLSDSGFYLCAWSRPGTGGTEAFFGQGTRLTVV.